This TCR beta chain is drawn from a study of graft-versus-host responses after intestinal transplantation. This CDR3 is built from 14 residues. Per germline, CDR1 MNHNS and CDR2 SASEGT. V was pared by 4 bases and J by 5 bases, with 12 bases between. Sequencing was performed with immunoSEQ multiplex PCR; in TCRdb, only in-frame clones are kept and a portion is missing. The data show some 41,000 clones, nearly 90% seen once. The chain joins TRBV6-1 to TRBJ2-1, with TRBD1 as a possible D gene (5 bases). The receptor was isolated from a human patient who received an intestinal transplant, so some T cells may come from the graft donor. The source was PBMCs, collected about 270 days after transplant. The CDR3 reads CASSVHMDNNEQFF. The CDR3 DNA follows: TGTGCCAGCAGTGTACACATGGACAACAATGAGCAGTTCTTC.